Listed below are T cell receptor beta chains from one sample, sequenced in a study of Graves' ophthalmopathy and Graves' hyperthyroidism. TCRdb processed the multiplex PCR reads anew with MiXCR; each CDR3 protein has one entry. In the table there are a few hundred thousand distinct CDR3 sequences, 15% to 19% of which are singletons. Input material: peripheral blood. The receptors come from a woman between 18 and 29 years old with stable Graves' hyperthyroidism. CDR3s include the opening cysteine and the closing phenylalanine or tryptophan. A D gene is named only where the DNA matches it firmly. Only part of the rows carry a size: once, few, many, or a class if the clone is expanded.

V	J	D	size	CDR3	DNA
TRBV6-1	TRBJ1-5	.	many	CASSPGQNSNQPQHF	TGTGCCAGCAGTCCCGGACAGAATAGCAATCAGCCCCAGCATTTT
TRBV7-2	TRBJ1-5	.	many	CASSFDSLNQPQHF	TGTGCCAGCAGCTTTGACAGCCTCAATCAGCCCCAGCATTTT
TRBV5-1	TRBJ2-7	.	many	CASSLRAFDYEQYF	TGCGCCAGCAGCTTACGGGCCTTCGACTACGAGCAGTACTTC
TRBV14	TRBJ1-5	.	many	CASSGGLNQPQHF	TGTGCCAGCAGTGGGGGACTCAATCAGCCCCAGCATTTT
TRBV12-3/TRBV12-4	TRBJ2-1	TRBD2	many	CASSSTSGGGNEQFF	TGTGCCAGCAGTTCCACTAGCGGGGGTGGCAATGAGCAGTTCTTC
TRBV9	TRBJ2-7	.	.	CASSVEDSAYEQYF	TGTGCCAGCAGCGTAGAAGACTCGGCCTACGAGCAGTACTTC
TRBV6-1	TRBJ1-5	.	many	CASSEWGGEVQPQHF	TGTGCCAGCAGTGAATGGGGGGGGGAGGTGCAGCCCCAGCATTTT
TRBV7-2	TRBJ1-2	TRBD1	.	CASSTTGAWNYGYTF	TGTGCCAGCAGCACCACAGGGGCGTGGAACTATGGCTACACCTTC
TRBV7-2	TRBJ1-3	.	.	CASSFSGNAIYF	TGTGCCAGCAGTTTTAGCGGGAACGCCATATATTTT
TRBV20-1	TRBJ2-7	TRBD1	many	CSAVPGQSRYEQYF	TGCAGTGCCGTTCCGGGACAGAGCCGCTACGAGCAGTACTTC
TRBV20-1	TRBJ1-2	.	many	CSARGGGHYGYTF	TGCAGTGCTAGGGGCGGGGGACACTATGGCTACACCTTC
TRBV9	TRBJ1-6	.	many	CASSPQTGHNSPLHF	TGTGCCAGCAGCCCCCAGACAGGCCATAATTCACCCCTCCACTTT
TRBV5-1	TRBJ1-1	.	many	CASSSGAGVNTEAFF	TGCGCCAGCAGCTCTGGGGCAGGGGTGAACACTGAAGCTTTCTTT
TRBV7-9	TRBJ2-5	.	many	CASSPVLGWETQYF	TGTGCCAGCAGCCCCGTTTTGGGATGGGAGACCCAGTACTTC
TRBV29-1	TRBJ1-2	.	few	CSVEKRGDSNYGYTF	TGCAGCGTTGAAAAACGGGGCGATAGTAACTATGGCTACACCTTC
TRBV6-2/TRBV6-3	TRBJ1-1	TRBD1	many	CASSLGTGGWNTEAFF	TGTGCCAGCAGCCTCGGGACAGGGGGCTGGAACACTGAAGCTTTCTTT
TRBV5-1	TRBJ1-5	.	.	CPSSLETTGQPQHF	TGCCCCAGCAGCTTGGAGACAACGGGGCAGCCCCAGCATTTT
TRBV14	TRBJ2-7	TRBD1	many	CASTTGQGSEQYF	TGTGCCAGCACCACGGGACAGGGGAGCGAGCAGTACTTC
TRBV28	TRBJ2-4	.	many	CASSLFAPGDWGLAKNIQYF	TGTGCCAGCAGTTTATTCGCGCCAGGTGACTGGGGGTTAGCCAAAAACATTCAGTACTTC
TRBV13	TRBJ1-6	.	few	CASSLFPGLSSPLHF	TGTGCCAGCAGCTTATTTCCAGGGTTGTCTTCACCCCTCCACTTT
TRBV20-1	TRBJ1-1	TRBD1	many	CSARDYLDRANTEAFF	TGCAGTGCTAGAGATTATTTGGACAGGGCGAACACTGAAGCTTTCTTT
TRBV12-5	TRBJ1-5	.	many	CASGPRSPQHF	TGTGCTAGTGGACCGAGGTCGCCCCAGCATTTT
TRBV14	TRBJ2-2	.	few	CASSQDALNTGELFF	TGTGCCAGCAGCCAAGATGCACTTAACACCGGGGAGCTGTTTTTT
TRBV19	TRBJ2-2	TRBD1	few	CASSISQGSTGELFF	TGTGCCAGTAGTATATCACAGGGGAGTACCGGGGAGCTGTTTTTT
TRBV15	TRBJ2-7	TRBD1	many	CATSRDLGQGYEQYF	TGTGCCACCAGCAGAGATCTGGGACAGGGTTACGAGCAGTACTTC
TRBV9	TRBJ1-2	.	many	CASSAGFLESNYGYTF	TGTGCCAGCAGCGCCGGATTTTTGGAGTCTAACTATGGCTACACCTTC
TRBV9	TRBJ1-3	.	many	CASSVAPGAGNTIYF	TGTGCCAGCAGCGTAGCTCCAGGGGCTGGAAACACCATATATTTT
TRBV7-3	TRBJ2-2	.	many	CASRLTDTGELFF	TGTGCCAGCAGGCTCACCGACACCGGGGAGCTGTTTTTT
TRBV6-1	TRBJ2-7	.	.	CASSALGNTYEQYF	TGTGCCAGCAGTGCCTTGGGCAACACCTACGAGCAGTACTTC
TRBV6-5	TRBJ1-1	.	many	CASSSQYGTNTEAFF	TGTGCCAGCAGTTCCCAATACGGGACAAACACTGAAGCTTTCTTT
TRBV12-3/TRBV12-4	TRBJ1-2	.	.	CASSLGRDTYGYTF	TGTGCCAGCAGTTTAGGAAGGGACACCTATGGCTACACCTTC
TRBV14	TRBJ2-7	.	.	CASSHDRDYEQYF	TGTGCCAGCAGCCATGACCGGGACTACGAGCAGTACTTC
TRBV24-1	TRBJ1-1	.	many	CATSERVGTEAFF	TGTGCCACCAGTGAACGGGTCGGCACTGAAGCTTTCTTT
TRBV20-1	TRBJ1-5	TRBD1	many	CSASRTGLNQPQHF	TGCAGTGCCTCACGGACAGGGCTTAATCAGCCCCAGCATTTT
TRBV10-3	TRBJ2-7	.	few	CAISESAGRTYEQYF	TGTGCCATCAGTGAGTCGGCAGGGCGGACCTACGAGCAGTACTTC
TRBV20-1	TRBJ2-7	.	many	CSASLGYEQYF	TGCAGTGCTAGTCTAGGCTACGAGCAGTACTTC
TRBV5-1	TRBJ1-1	TRBD1	many	CASTPTGTGGTEAFF	TGCGCCAGCACCCCGACCGGGACAGGGGGTACTGAAGCTTTCTTT
TRBV6-2/TRBV6-3	TRBJ2-5	.	many	CASKFRTWDLPETQYF	TGTGCCAGCAAGTTTCGTACTTGGGACCTTCCAGAGACCCAGTACTTC
TRBV6-2/TRBV6-3	TRBJ2-2	.	many	CASSYSSGSTGELFF	TGTGCCAGCAGTTACTCGTCGGGAAGCACCGGGGAGCTGTTTTTT
TRBV7-3	TRBJ2-7	.	many	CASRAYRPGRDEQYF	TGTGCCAGCAGAGCTTATAGGCCCGGGCGAGACGAGCAGTACTTC
TRBV6-5	TRBJ1-5	.	many	CASSPDRYQPQHF	TGTGCCAGCAGCCCCGACAGATATCAGCCCCAGCATTTT
TRBV7-9	TRBJ1-1	TRBD1	few	CASSGGQGAFF	TGTGCCAGCAGCGGGGGACAGGGTGCTTTCTTT
TRBV12-3/TRBV12-4	TRBJ2-7	.	many	CASSHLTGGILSYEQYF	TGTGCCAGCAGCCATCTGACAGGAGGGATACTTTCCTACGAGCAGTACTTC
TRBV7-2	TRBJ1-1	.	many	CASSPGWTEAFF	TGTGCCAGCAGTCCCGGTTGGACTGAAGCTTTCTTT
TRBV4-1	TRBJ1-1	.	many	CASSLSRVATEAFF	TGCGCCAGCAGCCTAAGTCGGGTCGCAACTGAAGCCTTCTTT
TRBV12-3/TRBV12-4	TRBJ1-5	.	many	CARTGHLTNSNQPQHF	TGTGCCAGGACGGGACACCTAACGAATAGCAATCAGCCCCAGCATTTT
TRBV2	TRBJ2-7	TRBD1	many	CASSRTGQGMEEQYF	TGTGCCAGCAGCAGGACAGGACAGGGGATGGAAGAGCAGTACTTC
TRBV27	TRBJ2-5	.	many	CASSSRTSFYNQETQYF	TGTGCCAGCAGTTCCCGTACTTCTTTTTACAACCAAGAGACCCAGTACTTC
TRBV5-1	TRBJ2-7	.	many	CASSLAGFAYEQYF	TGCGCCAGCAGCTTGGCCGGATTTGCCTACGAGCAGTACTTC
TRBV7-8	TRBJ1-1	.	many	CASSLALGRRDTEAFF	TGTGCCAGCAGCTTAGCCCTCGGGAGGAGGGACACTGAAGCTTTCTTT
TRBV27	TRBJ1-5	.	many	CASRSEVGGNQPQHF	TGTGCCAGCAGGAGTGAGGTAGGGGGCAATCAGCCCCAGCATTTT
TRBV12-3/TRBV12-4	TRBJ1-1	.	few	CASSLREDTEAFF	TGTGCCAGCAGTTTACGGGAAGACACTGAAGCTTTCTTT
TRBV19	TRBJ2-7	TRBD1	many	CASSGGWEQYF	TGTGCCAGTTCAGGGGGCTGGGAGCAGTACTTC
TRBV24-1	TRBJ1-1	.	many	CATSAEGGLAEAFF	TGTGCCACCAGTGCGGAAGGTGGGTTGGCTGAAGCTTTCTTT
TRBV9	TRBJ2-7	TRBD2	.	CASSERLADKPYEQYF	TGTGCCAGCAGCGAGAGACTAGCGGACAAGCCCTACGAGCAGTACTTC
TRBV6-5	TRBJ2-7	.	.	CASSYSPGGQDEQYF	TGTGCCAGCAGTTACTCCCCCGGGGGGCAGGACGAGCAGTACTTC
TRBV12-3/TRBV12-4	TRBJ1-2	.	many	CASSSGTPWNGYTF	TGTGCCAGCAGTTCTGGGACCCCCTGGAATGGCTACACCTTC
TRBV2	TRBJ1-1	TRBD1	many	CATSGGFEAFF	TGTGCCACATCAGGGGGGTTTGAAGCTTTCTTT
TRBV24-1	TRBJ2-5	TRBD1	many	CATSVTDRGETQYF	TGTGCCACCAGTGTTACGGACAGGGGAGAGACCCAGTACTTC
TRBV28	TRBJ2-7	.	few	CASSLWGLGYEQYF	TGTGCCAGCAGTTTGTGGGGTCTAGGCTACGAGCAGTACTTC